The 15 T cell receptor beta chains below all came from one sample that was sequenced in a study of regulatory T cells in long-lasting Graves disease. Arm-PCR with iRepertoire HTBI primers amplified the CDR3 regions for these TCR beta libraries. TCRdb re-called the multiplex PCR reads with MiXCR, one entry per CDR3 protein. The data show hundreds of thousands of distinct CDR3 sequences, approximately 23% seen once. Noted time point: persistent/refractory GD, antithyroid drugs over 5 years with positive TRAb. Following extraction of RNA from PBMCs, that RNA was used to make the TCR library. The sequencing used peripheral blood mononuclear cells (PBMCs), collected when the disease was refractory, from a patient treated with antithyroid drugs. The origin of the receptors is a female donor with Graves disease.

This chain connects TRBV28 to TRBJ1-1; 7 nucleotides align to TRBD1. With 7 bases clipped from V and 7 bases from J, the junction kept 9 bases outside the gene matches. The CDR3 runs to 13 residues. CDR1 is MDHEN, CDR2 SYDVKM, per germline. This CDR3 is CASTANRGGEAFF. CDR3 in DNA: TGTGCCAGCACCGCCAACAGGGGCGGTGAAGCTTTCTTT.

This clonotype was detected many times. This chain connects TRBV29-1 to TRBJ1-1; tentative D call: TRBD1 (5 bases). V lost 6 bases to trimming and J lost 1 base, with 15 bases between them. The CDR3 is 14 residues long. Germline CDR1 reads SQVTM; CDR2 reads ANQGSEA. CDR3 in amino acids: CSVRPGLTNTEAFF. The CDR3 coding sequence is TGCAGCGTACGTCCGGGACTAACGAACACTGAAGCTTTCTTT.

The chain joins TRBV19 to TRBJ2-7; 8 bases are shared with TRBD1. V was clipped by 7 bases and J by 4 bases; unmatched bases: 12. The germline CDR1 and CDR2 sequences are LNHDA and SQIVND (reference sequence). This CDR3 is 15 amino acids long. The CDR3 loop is CASKKGQAPNYEQYF. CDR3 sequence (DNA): TGTGCCAGTAAGAAGGGACAGGCCCCTAATTACGAGCAGTACTTC.

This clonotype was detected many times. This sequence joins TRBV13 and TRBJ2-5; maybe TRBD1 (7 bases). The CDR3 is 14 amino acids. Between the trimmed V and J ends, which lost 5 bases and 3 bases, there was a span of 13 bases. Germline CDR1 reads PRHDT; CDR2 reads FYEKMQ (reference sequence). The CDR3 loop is CASSRGTEKETQYF. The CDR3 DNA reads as TGTGCCAGCAGCCGCGGGACAGAAAAAGAGACCCAGTACTTC.

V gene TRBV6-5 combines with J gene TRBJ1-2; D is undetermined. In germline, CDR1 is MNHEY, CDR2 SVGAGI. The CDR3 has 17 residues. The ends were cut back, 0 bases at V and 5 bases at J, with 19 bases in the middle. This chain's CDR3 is CASSYSGPATGQYGYTF. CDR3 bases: TGTGCCAGCAGTTACTCGGGTCCAGCCACTGGGCAATATGGCTACACCTTC.

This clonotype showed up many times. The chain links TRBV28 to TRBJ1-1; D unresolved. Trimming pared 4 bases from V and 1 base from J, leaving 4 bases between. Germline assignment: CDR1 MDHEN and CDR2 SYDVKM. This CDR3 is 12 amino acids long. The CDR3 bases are TGTGCCAGCAGTTCCGAGAACACTGAAGCTTTCTTT. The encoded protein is CASSSENTEAFF.

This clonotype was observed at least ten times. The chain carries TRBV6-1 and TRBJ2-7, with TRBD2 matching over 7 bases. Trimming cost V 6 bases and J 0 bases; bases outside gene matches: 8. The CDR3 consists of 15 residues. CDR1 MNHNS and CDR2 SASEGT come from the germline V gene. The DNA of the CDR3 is TGTGCCAGCAGAACCGGTTCGGGGGGCTCCTACGAGCAGTACTTC. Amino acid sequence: CASRTGSGGSYEQYF.

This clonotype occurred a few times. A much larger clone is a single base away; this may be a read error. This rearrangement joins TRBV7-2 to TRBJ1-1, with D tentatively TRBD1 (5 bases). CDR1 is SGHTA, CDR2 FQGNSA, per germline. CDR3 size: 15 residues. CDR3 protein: CAGSLVPGMNTEAFF. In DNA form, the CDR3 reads TGTGCCGGCAGCTTAGTTCCAGGGATGAACACTGAAGCTTTCTTT.

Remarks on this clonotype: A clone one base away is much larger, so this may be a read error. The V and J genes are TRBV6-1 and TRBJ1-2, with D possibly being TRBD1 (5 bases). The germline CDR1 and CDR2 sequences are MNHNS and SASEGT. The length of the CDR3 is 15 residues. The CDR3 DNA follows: TGTGCCAACAGTGAAAACGACAGAGCCCACTATGGCTACACCTTC. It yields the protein CANSENDRAHYGYTF.

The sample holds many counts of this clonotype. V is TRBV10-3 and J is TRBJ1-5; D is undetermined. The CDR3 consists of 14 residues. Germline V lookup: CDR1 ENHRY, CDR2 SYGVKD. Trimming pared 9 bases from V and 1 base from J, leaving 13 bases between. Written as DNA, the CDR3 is TGTGCCATTCACGGCGGGGTGAGCAATCAGCCCCAGCATTTT. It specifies CAIHGGVSNQPQHF.

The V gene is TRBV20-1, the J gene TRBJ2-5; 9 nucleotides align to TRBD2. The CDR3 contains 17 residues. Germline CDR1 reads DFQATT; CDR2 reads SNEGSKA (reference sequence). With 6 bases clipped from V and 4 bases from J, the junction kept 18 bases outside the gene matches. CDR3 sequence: CSAPDGDGTSIRETQYF. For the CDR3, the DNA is TGCAGTGCCCCGGACGGGGACGGGACTAGCATACGAGAGACCCAGTACTTC.

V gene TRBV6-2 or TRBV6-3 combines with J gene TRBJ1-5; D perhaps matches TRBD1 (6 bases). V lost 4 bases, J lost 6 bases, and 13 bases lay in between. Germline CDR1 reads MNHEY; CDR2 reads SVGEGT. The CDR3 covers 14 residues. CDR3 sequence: CASSWDIGSQPQHF. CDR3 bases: TGTGCCAGCAGTTGGGACATAGGATCTCAGCCCCAGCATTTT.

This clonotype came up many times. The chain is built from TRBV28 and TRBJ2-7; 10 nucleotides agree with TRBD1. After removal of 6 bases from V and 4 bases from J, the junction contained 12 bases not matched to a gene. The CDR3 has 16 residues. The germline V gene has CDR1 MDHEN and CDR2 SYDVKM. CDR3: CASREPGQGFIYEQYF. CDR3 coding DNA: TGTGCCAGCAGAGAGCCGGGACAGGGGTTTATATACGAGCAGTACTTC.

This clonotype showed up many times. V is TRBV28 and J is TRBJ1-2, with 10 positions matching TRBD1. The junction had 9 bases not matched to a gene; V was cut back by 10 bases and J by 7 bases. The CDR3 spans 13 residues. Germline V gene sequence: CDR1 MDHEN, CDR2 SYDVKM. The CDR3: CATYRGQGSGYTF. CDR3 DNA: TGTGCCACCTACCGGGGACAGGGGTCTGGCTACACCTTC.

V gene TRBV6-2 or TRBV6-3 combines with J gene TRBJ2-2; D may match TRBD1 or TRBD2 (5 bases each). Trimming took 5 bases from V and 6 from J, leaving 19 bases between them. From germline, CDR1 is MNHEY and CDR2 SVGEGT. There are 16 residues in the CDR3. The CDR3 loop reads CASSGDPPGLAGELFF. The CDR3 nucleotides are TGTGCCAGCAGTGGGGACCCTCCGGGGTTGGCCGGGGAGCTGTTTTTT.